This T cell receptor (beta chain) was sequenced for a study of T cells in Graves' hyperthyroidism and ophthalmopathy. This clonotype was seen many times. This CDR3 has 13 amino acids. Trimming cost V 3 bases and J 1 base, with 7 bases left between them. Germline V lookup: CDR1 SGHRS, CDR2 YFSETQ. The CDR3 regions of TCR beta were amplified from RNA transcripts. Carried out on the TCR CDR3, a first-round RT-PCR used the HTBI primer set. TCRdb called the multiplex PCR reads again in MiXCR, with one record for every CDR3 protein. The table records approximately 700,000 distinct CDR3 sequences, less than 20% of them present only once.

The genes are TRBV5-1 and TRBJ2-5; D unresolved. The receptor was isolated from a young man with Graves' hyperthyroidism. Sequencing input: blood. The CDR3 nucleotides read TGCGCCAGCAGCTCAGACACCCAAGAGACCCAGTACTTC. Residues: CASSSDTQETQYF.